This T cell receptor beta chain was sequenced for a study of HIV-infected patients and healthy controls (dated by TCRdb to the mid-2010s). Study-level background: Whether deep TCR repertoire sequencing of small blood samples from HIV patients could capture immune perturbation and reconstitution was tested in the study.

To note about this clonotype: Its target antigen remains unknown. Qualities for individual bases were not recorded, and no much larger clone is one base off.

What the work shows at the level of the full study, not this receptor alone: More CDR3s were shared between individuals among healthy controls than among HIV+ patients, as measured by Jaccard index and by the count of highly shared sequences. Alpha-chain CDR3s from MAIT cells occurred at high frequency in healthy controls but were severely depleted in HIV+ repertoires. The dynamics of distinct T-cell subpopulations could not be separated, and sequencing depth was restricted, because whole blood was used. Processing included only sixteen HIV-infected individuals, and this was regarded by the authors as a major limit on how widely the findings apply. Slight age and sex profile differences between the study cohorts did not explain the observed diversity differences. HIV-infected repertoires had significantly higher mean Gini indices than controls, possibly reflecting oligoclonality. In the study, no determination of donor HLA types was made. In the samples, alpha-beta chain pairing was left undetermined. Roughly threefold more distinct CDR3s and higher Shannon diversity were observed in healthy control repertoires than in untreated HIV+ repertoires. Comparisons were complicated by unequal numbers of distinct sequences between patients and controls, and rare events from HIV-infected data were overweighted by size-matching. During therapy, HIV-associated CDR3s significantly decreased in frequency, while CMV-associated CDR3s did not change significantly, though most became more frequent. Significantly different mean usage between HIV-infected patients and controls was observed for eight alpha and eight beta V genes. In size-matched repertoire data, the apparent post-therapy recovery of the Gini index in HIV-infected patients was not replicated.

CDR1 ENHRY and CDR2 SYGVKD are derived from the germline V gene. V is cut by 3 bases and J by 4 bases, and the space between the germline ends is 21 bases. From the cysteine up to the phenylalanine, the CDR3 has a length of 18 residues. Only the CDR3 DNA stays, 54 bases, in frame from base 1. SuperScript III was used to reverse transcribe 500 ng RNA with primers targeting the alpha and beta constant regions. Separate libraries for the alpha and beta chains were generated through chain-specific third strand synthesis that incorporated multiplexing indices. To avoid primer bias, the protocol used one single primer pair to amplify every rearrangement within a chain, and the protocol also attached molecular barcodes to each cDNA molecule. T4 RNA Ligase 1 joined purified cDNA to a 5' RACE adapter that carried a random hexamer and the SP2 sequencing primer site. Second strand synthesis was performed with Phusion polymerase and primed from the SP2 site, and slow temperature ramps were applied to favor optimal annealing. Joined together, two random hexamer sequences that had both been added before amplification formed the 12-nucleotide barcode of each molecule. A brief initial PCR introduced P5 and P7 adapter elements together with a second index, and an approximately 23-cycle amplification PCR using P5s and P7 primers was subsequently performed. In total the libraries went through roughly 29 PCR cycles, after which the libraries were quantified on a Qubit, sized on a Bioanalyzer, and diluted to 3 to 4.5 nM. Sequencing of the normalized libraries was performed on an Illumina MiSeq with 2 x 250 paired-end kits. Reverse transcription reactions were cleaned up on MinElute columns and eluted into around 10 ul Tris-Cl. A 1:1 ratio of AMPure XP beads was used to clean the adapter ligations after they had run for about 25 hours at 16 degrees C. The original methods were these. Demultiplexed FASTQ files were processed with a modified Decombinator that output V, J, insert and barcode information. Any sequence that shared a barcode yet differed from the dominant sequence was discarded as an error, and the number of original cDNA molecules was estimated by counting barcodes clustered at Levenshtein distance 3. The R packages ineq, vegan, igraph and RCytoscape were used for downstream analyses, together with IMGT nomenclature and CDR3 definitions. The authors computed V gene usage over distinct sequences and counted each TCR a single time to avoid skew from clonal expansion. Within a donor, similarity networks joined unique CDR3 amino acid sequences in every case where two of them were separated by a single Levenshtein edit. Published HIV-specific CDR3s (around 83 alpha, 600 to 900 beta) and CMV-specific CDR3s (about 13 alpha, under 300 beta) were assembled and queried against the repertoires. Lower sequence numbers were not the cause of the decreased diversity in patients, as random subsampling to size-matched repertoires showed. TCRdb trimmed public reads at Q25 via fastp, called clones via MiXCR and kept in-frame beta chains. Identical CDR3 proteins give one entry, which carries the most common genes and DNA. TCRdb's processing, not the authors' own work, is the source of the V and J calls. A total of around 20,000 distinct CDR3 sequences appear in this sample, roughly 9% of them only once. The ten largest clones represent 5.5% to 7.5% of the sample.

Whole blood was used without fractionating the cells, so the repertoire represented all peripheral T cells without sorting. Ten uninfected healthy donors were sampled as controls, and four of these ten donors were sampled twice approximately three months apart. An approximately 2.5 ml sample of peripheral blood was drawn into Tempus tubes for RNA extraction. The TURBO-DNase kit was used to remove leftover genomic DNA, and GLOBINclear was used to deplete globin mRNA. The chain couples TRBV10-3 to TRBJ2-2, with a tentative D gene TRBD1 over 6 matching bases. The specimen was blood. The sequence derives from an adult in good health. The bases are TGTGCCATCAGTGACTCTACCGGGACATCACGCGCCACCGGGGAGCTGTTTTTT. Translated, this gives CAISDSTGTSRATGELFF.